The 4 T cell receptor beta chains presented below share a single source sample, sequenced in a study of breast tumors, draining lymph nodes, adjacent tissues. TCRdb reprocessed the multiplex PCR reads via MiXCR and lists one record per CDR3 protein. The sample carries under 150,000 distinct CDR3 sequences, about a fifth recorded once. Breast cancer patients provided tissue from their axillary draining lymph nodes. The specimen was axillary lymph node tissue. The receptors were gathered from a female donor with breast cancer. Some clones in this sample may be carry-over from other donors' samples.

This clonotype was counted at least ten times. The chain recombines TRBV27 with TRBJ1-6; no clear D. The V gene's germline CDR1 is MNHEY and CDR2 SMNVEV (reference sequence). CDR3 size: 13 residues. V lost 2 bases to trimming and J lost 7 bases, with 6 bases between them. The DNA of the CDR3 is TGTGCCAGCAGTTTAGAGCCAAATTCACCCCTCCACTTT. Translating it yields CASSLEPNSPLHF.

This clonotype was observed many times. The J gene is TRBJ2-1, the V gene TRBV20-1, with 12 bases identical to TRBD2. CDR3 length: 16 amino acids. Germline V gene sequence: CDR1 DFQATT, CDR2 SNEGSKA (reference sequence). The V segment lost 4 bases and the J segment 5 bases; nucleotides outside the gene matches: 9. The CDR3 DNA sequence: TGCAGTGCTACCGATCGACTAGCGGGAGCCCACAATGAGCAGTTCTTC. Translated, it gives CSATDRLAGAHNEQFF.

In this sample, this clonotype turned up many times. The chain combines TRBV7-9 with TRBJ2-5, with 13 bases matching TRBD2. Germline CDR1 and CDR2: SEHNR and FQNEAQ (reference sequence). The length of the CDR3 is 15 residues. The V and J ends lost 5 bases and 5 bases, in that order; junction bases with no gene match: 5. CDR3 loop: CASSPGLAGDETQYF. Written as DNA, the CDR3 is TGTGCCAGCAGCCCTGGACTAGCGGGAGATGAGACCCAGTACTTC. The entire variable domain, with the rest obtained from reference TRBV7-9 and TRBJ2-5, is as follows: DTGVSQNPRHKITKRGQNVTFRCDPISEHNRLYWYRQTLGQGPEFLTYFQNEAQLEKSRLLSDRFSAERPKGSFSTLEIQRTEQGDSAMYLCASSPGLAGDETQYFGPGTRLLVL.

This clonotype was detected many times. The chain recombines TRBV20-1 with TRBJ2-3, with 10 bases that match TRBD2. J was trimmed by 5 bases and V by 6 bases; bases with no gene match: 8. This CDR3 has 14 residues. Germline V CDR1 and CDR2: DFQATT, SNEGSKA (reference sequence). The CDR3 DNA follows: TGCAGTGCCCCACTAGCGGGATTGGTAGATACGCAGTATTTT. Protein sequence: CSAPLAGLVDTQYF.